These 7 T cell receptor beta chains came from one sample sequenced in a study of beta chain features in type 1 diabetes. The authors reverse transcribed all of the isolated RNA, so sequencing captured expressed TCRB transcripts. Produced via immunoSEQ multiplex PCR; TCRdb's table is partial and in-frame only. The sample gives about 170,000 clones, 7.5% to 8.5% of which show up once; roughly 0.5% is in the top ten. These receptors' antigens are unknown. General observations from the study: All four CD4+ subsets of Type 1 diabetes patients contained TCRB CDR3s that were moderately but significantly shorter.

Sequenced input: central memory CD4+ T cells from blood. The receptor set was obtained from a man between 18 and 29 years old with type 1 diabetes.

This CDR3 is CACPIMGQDYGYTF. CDR3 in DNA: TGTGCCTGTCCAATTATGGGGCAGGACTATGGCTACACCTTC. The chain has TRBV30 and TRBJ1-2, with a tentative D call TRBD1 (5 bases). The V end lost 6 bases, the J end lost 3 bases, and 17 bases lay between the germline ends. The length of the CDR3 is 14 residues. Germline V lookup: CDR1 GTSNPN, CDR2 SVGIG (reference sequence).

This clone has only a few counts. The gene calls are TRBV5-4 and TRBJ2-5; 9 positions agree with TRBD2. This CDR3 region has 16 residues. V shed 1 base, J shed 2 bases, and the junction held 6 bases outside the gene matches. The germline gives CDR1 SGHNT, CDR2 YYREEE (reference sequence). The CDR3 is CASSLSSGVGQETQYF. In DNA form, the CDR3 reads TGTGCCAGCAGCTTGTCTAGCGGGGTTGGGCAAGAGACCCAGTACTTC.

The sample holds a few counts of this clone. The DNA of the CDR3 is TGCGCCAGCAGCCAAGAAAGCGCTCCTAGCGGGGGAATTTGGACCCAGTACTTC. The encoded protein is CASSQESAPSGGIWTQYF. V gene TRBV4-3 combines with J gene TRBJ2-5; 10 positions match TRBD2. CDR3 length: 18 residues. Trimming at V came to 0 bases and at J to 7 bases, leaving 14 bases not matched to a gene. Germline V lookup: CDR1 LGHNA, CDR2 YSLEER.

A few counts support this clone. This chain uses TRBV14 with TRBJ2-6; D is uncertain. The V and J ends lost 5 bases and 0 bases respectively, with 14 bases between them. CDR3 length: 17 amino acids. Germline values: CDR1 SGHDN, CDR2 FVKESK. In nucleotides, the CDR3 is TGTGCCAGCAGCGGTCGGCGGTTACCCTCTGGGGCCAACGTCCTGACTTTC. Protein sequence: CASSGRRLPSGANVLTF.

The V gene is TRBV5-1, the J gene TRBJ2-7, with TRBD2 matching 11 bases. The CDR3 has 15 residues. The V segment lost 0 bases and the J segment 13 bases; nucleotides outside the gene matches: 12. CDR1 and CDR2 from the germline V gene are SGHRS and YFSETQ. CDR3 residues: CASSLGPPETSGVYF. DNA of the CDR3: TGCGCCAGCAGCTTGGGACCCCCGGAGACTAGCGGGGTATACTTC.

The chain carries TRBV30 and TRBJ2-7, with 13 positions matching TRBD2. After removal of 2 bases from V and 2 bases from J, the junction contained 3 bases not matched to a gene. This CDR3 spans 15 amino acids. Germline assignment: CDR1 GTSNPN and CDR2 SVGIG (reference sequence). CDR3 amino acids: CAWSKGTSGTYEQYF. CDR3 coding DNA: TGTGCCTGGAGTAAAGGGACTAGCGGGACCTACGAGCAGTACTTC.

This chain uses TRBV4-2 with TRBJ2-5, with TRBD2 matching 10 bases. The CDR3 is made up of 16 amino acids. V lost 1 base and J lost 1; bases outside the gene matches: 3. The germline gives CDR1 LGHNA, CDR2 YNFKEQ. CDR3 protein: CASSQVSGGSQETQYF. CDR3 sequence (DNA): TGTGCCAGCAGCCAAGTTAGCGGGGGGTCCCAAGAGACCCAGTACTTC.